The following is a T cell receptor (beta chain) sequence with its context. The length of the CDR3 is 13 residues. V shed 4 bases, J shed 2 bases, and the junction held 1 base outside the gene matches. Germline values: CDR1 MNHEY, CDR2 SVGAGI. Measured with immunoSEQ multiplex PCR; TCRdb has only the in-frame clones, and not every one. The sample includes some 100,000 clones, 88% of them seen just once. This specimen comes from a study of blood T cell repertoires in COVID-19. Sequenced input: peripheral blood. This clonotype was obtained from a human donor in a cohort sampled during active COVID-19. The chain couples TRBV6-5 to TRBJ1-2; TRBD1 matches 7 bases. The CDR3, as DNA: TGTGCCAGCAGTTTGGGACAGAACTATGGCTACACCTTC. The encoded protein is CASSLGQNYGYTF.